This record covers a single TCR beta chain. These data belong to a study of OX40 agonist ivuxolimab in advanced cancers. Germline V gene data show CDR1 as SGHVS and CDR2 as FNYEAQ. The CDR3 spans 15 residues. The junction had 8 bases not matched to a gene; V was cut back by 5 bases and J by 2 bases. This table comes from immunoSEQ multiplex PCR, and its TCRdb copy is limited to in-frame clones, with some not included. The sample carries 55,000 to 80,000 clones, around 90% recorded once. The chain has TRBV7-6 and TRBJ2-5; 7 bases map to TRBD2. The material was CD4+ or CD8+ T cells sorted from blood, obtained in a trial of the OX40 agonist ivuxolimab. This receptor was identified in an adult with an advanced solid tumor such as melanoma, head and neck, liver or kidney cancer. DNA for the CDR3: TGTGCCAGCAGCGCCCGGGACTACGCTCAAGAGACCCAGTACTTC. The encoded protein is CASSARDYAQETQYF.